This T cell receptor (beta chain) was found in a study of T-cell memory formation after mild COVID-19. Study in general: TCR clusters were mostly confined to one donor each.

It was 5'RACE with constant-segment primers that produced the TCR alpha and TCR beta cDNA libraries, which carried sample barcodes and UMIs. From the 5' RACE reads, TCRdb called clonotypes with MiXCR, one entry per CDR3 protein. The sample lists 100,000 to 150,000 distinct CDR3 sequences, about a sixth occurring once. Turning to this clonotype: The antigen is unknown.

Whole-study results and caveats: For second-wave clones that peaked at day 37, SARS-CoV-2 specificity went unverified.

Trimming removed 1 base at V and 8 bases at J, with 15 bases between. The CDR3 is 15 residues long. CDR1 and CDR2 (germline): SGHKS, YYEKEE (reference sequence). This TCR derives from an adult woman who had mild COVID-19 (a few samples of this study predate the infection). Cell type and time point are not known. The J gene is TRBJ1-4, the V gene TRBV5-5; no definite D call. Material: PBMCs or a T cell subset sorted from them (not recorded which). Written as DNA, the CDR3 is TGTGCCAGCAGCTTGCTTCACGGGAGAAACGAAAAACTGTTTTTT. Translating it yields CASSLLHGRNEKLFF. Combining the CDR3 with reference TRBV5-5 and TRBJ1-4 gives the whole variable domain DAGVTQSPTHLIKTRGQQVTLRCSPISGHKSVSWYQQVLGQGPQFIFQYYEKEERGRGNFPDRFSARQFPNYSSELNVNALLLGDSALYLCASSLLHGRNEKLFFGSGTQLSVL.